This passage covers 9 T cell receptor beta chains from one sample sequenced in a study of T cell responses to AZD1222 COVID-19 vaccine. Only in-frame clones appear in the TCRdb table, and some are missing; sequencing was by immunoSEQ multiplex PCR. Altogether 100,000 to 150,000 clones are present, around 89% being singletons, with the ten largest covering 2.5% to 4%. Material: peripheral blood, obtained on day 0 of AZD1222 vaccination. The receptors stem from an adult in good health.

The rearrangement links TRBV19 to TRBJ1-6, with D unresolved. The length of the CDR3 is 13 residues. The V end was cut by 5 bases, the J end by 7 bases, with 9 bases between. From germline, CDR1 is LNHDA and CDR2 SQIVND (reference sequence). CDR3 protein: CASSPGLNSPLHF. The CDR3 DNA sequence: TGTGCCAGTAGTCCCGGCCTAAATTCACCCCTCCACTTT.

V gene TRBV6-5 combines with J gene TRBJ2-1; 10 nucleotides line up with TRBD2. The V segment lost 5 bases and the J segment 4 bases; nucleotides outside the gene matches: 5. The CDR3 has 15 residues. CDR1 is MNHEY, CDR2 SVGAGI, per germline. The chain's CDR3 is CASSPGLAEYNEQFF. The CDR3 DNA sequence: TGTGCCAGCAGTCCCGGACTAGCGGAATACAATGAGCAGTTCTTC.

The chain links TRBV27 to TRBJ1-5, with a weak D call TRBD1 (6 bases). V gave up 2 bases and J gave up 4 bases, with 12 bases separating them. The V gene's germline CDR1 is MNHEY and CDR2 SMNVEV (reference sequence). The CDR3 extends over 15 amino acids. The CDR3 spells CASSLSTGSNQPQHF. The CDR3 DNA is TGTGCCAGCAGTTTAAGTACAGGGAGTAATCAGCCCCAGCATTTT.

The chain recombines TRBV4-1 with TRBJ2-3; 11 nucleotides line up with TRBD1. Germline CDR1 reads MGHRA; CDR2 reads YSYEKL. V was clipped by 5 bases and J by 6 bases; unmatched bases: 7. This CDR3 spans 15 amino acids. CDR3 DNA: TGCGCCAGCAGCACCTCCGGGACAGGGGGGGATACGCAGTATTTT. This gives the protein CASSTSGTGGDTQYF.

The chain links TRBV19 to TRBJ2-1; TRBD2 matches at 16 bases. The germline V gene encodes CDR1 LNHDA and CDR2 SQIVND (reference sequence). With V trimmed by 5 bases and J by 8 bases, 15 bases remained unmatched. This CDR3 comprises 19 residues. The CDR3 DNA reads TGTGCCAGTAGTCTGGGGACTAGCGGGAGGGCCAAGGGTCCCTATGAGCAGTTCTTC. Protein: CASSLGTSGRAKGPYEQFF.

This chain links TRBV7-9 with TRBJ2-5; D tentatively reads TRBD1 or TRBD2 (5 bases each). Trimming shortened V by 5 bases and J by 5 bases, and 15 bases separated the two germline ends. This CDR3 contains 14 residues. Germline values: CDR1 SEHNR, CDR2 FQNEAQ (reference sequence). Here the CDR3 DNA reads TGTGCCAGCAGCCGTACCGGGACGTTTGAGACCCAGTACTTC. It specifies CASSRTGTFETQYF.

The V gene is TRBV5-1, the J gene TRBJ2-3; weak D call: TRBD1 (6 bases). The V gene lost 0 bases and the J gene lost 6 bases, with 11 bases spanning the gap. The CDR3 runs 14 residues. CDR1 is SGHRS, CDR2 YFSETQ, per germline. This chain's CDR3 is CASSLAGGGDTQYF. The CDR3 bases are TGCGCCAGCAGCTTGGCTGGGGGCGGGGATACGCAGTATTTT.

Note on this clone: The same CDR3 can be traced to other DNA sequences in this sample. The chain joins TRBV5-1 to TRBJ2-2; no clear D gene. CDR1 and CDR2 from the germline V gene are SGHRS and YFSETQ. V was shortened by 0 bases and J by 1 base, with 1 base between the two germline ends. This CDR3 comprises 13 residues. The CDR3 loop reads CASSLGNTGELFF. The CDR3 nucleotides are TGCGCCAGCAGCTTGGGGAACACCGGGGAGCTGTTTTTT.

The sample holds one count of this clone. This rearrangement joins TRBV27 to TRBJ1-1; D not certain. Germline CDR1 is MNHEY and CDR2 is SMNVEV (reference sequence). The CDR3 extends over 13 amino acids. With 5 bases removed from V and 0 bases from J, the gap between germline ends came to 7 bases. The CDR3, as DNA: TGTGCCAGCAGTGGCAGATTGAACACTGAAGCTTTCTTT. This translates into CASSGRLNTEAFF.